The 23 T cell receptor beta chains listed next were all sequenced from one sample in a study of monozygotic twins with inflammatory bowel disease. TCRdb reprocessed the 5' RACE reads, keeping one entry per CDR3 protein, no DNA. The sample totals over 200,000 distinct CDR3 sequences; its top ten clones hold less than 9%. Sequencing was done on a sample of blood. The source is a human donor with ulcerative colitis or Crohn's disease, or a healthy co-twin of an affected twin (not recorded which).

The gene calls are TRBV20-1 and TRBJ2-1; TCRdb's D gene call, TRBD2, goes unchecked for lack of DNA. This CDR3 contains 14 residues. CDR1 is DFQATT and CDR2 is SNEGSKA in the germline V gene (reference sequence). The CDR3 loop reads CSAQSSGGGNEQFF.

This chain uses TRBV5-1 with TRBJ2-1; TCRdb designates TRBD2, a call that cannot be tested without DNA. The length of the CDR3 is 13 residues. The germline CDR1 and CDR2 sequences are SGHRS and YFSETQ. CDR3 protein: CASSFGLPNEQFF.

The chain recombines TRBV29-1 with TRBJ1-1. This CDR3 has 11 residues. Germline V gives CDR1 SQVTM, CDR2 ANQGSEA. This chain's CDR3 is CSGGMNTEAFF. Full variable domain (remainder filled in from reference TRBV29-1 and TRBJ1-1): SAVISQKPSRDICQRGTSLTIQCQVDSQVTMMFWYRQQPGQSLTLIATANQGSEATYESGFVIDKFPISRPNLTFSTLTVSNMSPEDSSIYLCSGGMNTEAFFGQGTRLTVV.

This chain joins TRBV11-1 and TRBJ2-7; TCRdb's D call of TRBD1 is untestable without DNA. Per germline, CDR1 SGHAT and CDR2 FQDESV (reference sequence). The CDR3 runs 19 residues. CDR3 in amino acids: CASSLVAGTRAFFSYEQYF.

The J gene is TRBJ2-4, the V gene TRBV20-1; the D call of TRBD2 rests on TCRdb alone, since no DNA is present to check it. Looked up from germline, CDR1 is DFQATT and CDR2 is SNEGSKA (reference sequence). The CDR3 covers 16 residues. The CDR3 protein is CSARPLAGVAKNIQYF.

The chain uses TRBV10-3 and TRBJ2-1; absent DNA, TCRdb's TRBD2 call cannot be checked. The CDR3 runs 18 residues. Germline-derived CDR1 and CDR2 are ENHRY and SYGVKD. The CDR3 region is CAISDRLAGGSIYNEQFF.

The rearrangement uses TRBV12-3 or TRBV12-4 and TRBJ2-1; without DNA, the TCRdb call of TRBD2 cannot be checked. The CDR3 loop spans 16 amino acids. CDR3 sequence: CASSPGRVAGVSEQFF.

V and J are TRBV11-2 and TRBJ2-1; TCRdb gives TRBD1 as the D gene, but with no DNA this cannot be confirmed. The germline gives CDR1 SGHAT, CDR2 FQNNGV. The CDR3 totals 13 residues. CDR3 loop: CASSLDLPGQQFF.

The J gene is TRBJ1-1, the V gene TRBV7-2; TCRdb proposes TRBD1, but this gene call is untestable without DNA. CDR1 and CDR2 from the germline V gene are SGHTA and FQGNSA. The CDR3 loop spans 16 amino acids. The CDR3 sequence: CASSRNRAGVNTEAFF.

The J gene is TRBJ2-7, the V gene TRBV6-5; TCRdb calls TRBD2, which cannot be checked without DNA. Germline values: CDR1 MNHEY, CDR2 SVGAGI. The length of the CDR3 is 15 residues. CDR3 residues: CASSYGEGSSYEQYF.

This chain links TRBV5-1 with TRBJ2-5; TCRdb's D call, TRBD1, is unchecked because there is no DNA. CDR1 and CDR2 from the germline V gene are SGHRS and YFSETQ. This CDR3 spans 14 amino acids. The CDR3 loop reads CASSLGGTQETQYF.

CDR3 protein: CAPGHDIGGLFF. J is TRBJ2-2 and V is TRBV9; TCRdb lists TRBD1, though no DNA is available to test this call. The germline CDR1 and CDR2 sequences are SGDLS and YYNGEE. The CDR3 loop spans 12 amino acids.

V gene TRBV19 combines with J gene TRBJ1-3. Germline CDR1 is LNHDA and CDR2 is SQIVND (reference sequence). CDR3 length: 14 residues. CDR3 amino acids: CASRTTRAGNTIYF.

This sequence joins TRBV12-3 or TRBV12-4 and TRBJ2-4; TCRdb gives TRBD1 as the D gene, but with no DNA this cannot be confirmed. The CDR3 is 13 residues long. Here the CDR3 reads CASSPQGARLQYF.

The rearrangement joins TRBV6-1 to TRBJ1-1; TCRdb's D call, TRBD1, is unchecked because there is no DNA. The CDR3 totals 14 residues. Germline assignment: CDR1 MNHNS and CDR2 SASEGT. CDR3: CASRPRVLNTEAFF.

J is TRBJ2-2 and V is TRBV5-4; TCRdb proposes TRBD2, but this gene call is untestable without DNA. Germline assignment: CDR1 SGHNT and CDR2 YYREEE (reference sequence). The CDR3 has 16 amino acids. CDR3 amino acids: CASSPRLAGGTGELFF.

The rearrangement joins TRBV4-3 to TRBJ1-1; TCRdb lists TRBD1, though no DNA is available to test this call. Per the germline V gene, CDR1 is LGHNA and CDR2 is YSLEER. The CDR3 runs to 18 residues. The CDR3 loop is CASSQERPGVVGNTEAFF.

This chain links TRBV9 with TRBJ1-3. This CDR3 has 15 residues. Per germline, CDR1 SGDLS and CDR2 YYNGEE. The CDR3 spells CASSEEGVAGNTIYF.

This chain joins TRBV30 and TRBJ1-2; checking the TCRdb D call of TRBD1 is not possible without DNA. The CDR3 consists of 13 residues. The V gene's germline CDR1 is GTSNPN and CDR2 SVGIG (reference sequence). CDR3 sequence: CAWTTGPSSGYTF.

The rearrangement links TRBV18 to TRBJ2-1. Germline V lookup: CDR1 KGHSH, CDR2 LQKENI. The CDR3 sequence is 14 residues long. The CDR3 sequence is CASSRTSNIDEQFF.

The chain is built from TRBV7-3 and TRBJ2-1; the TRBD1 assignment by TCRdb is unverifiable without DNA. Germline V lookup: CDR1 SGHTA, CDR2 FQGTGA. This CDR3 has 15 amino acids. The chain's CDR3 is CASSPRAEPLNEQFF.

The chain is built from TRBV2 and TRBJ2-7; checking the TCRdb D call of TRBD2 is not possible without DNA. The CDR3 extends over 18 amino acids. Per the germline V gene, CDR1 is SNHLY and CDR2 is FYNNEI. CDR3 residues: CASSPGLAGGTTPYEQYF.

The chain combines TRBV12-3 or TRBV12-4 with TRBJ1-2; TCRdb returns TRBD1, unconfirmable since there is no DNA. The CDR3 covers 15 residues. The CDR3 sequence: CASSLGGAASYGYTF.